A single sample is the source of the 13 T cell receptor beta chains below, sequenced in a study of OX40 agonist ivuxolimab in advanced cancers. Only in-frame clones appear in the TCRdb table, and some are missing; sequencing was by immunoSEQ multiplex PCR. The sample includes fewer than 80,000 clones, 91% seen only once; the top ten take about 14%. The specimen comprised CD4+ or CD8+ T cells sorted from blood, sampled in a trial of the OX40 agonist ivuxolimab. These receptors were taken from an adult with an advanced solid tumor such as melanoma, head and neck, liver or kidney cancer.

The chain carries TRBV5-5 and TRBJ2-1; 7 bases fit TRBD2. With 0 bases clipped from V and 6 bases from J, the junction kept 3 bases outside the gene matches. The CDR3 runs 14 residues. Germline CDR1 and CDR2: SGHKS and YYEKEE (reference sequence). The CDR3 region has the DNA TGTGCCAGCAGCTTGGGAGGGGAGGGCAATGAGCAGTTCTTC. It codes for CASSLGGEGNEQFF.

This chain links TRBV25-1 with TRBJ2-2; TRBD2 might be the D (5 bases). V lost 6 bases, J lost 1 base, and 6 bases lay in between. Germline lookup yields CDR1 MGHDK and CDR2 SYGVNS. The length of the CDR3 is 13 residues. The CDR3 bases are TGTGCCAGCAGCCGGGGGAACACCGGGGAGCTGTTTTTT. This sequence encodes CASSRGNTGELFF.

V and J are TRBV29-1 and TRBJ2-5; D remains unclear. Germline lookup yields CDR1 SQVTM and CDR2 ANQGSEA. The CDR3 contains 15 residues. Trimming removed 4 bases from V and 3 bases from J, with 18 bases in between. The DNA of the CDR3 is TGCAGCGTTGTTGAGGAAGACAACCCTAAAGAGACCCAGTACTTC. Encoded protein: CSVVEEDNPKETQYF.

The chain couples TRBV18 to TRBJ2-1; D remains ambiguous. CDR1 KGHSH and CDR2 LQKENI come from the germline V gene. With 1 base removed from V and 4 bases from J, the gap between germline ends came to 8 bases. The CDR3 consists of 14 residues. The CDR3 spells CASSPHKRYNEQFF. DNA of the CDR3: TGTGCCAGCTCACCACACAAACGGTACAATGAGCAGTTCTTC.

This clone appeared once. The gene calls are TRBV28 and TRBJ2-2, with a tentative D call TRBD2 (6 bases). The CDR3 covers 14 residues. Trimming took off 7 bases at V and 5 bases at J, with 14 bases between the two ends. Germline lookup yields CDR1 MDHEN and CDR2 SYDVKM. The DNA for the CDR3 is TGTGCCAGCAACCTTTGGGGGGAGACCGGGGAGCTGTTTTTT. It codes for CASNLWGETGELFF.

The chain combines TRBV6-5 with TRBJ2-6, with a possible D match to TRBD2 (5 bases). CDR1 and CDR2 (germline): MNHEY, SVGAGI. V lost 9 bases and J lost 4, with 13 bases in between. This CDR3 is built from 14 residues. Here the CDR3 reads CASSFGVGANVLTF. Written as DNA, the CDR3 is TGTGCCAGTTCGTTCGGGGTGGGGGCCAACGTCCTGACTTTC.

J is TRBJ1-5 and V is TRBV7-6; 7 nucleotides line up with TRBD1. CDR3 size: 15 residues. The germline CDR1 and CDR2 sequences are SGHVS and FNYEAQ. The junction had 11 bases not matched to a gene; V was cut back by 1 base and J by 11 bases. CDR3 in DNA: TGTGCCAGCAGCTTAGGCACAGGGGTTAATTCGGCCCAGCATTTT. Protein: CASSLGTGVNSAQHF.

V and J are TRBV29-1 and TRBJ2-7; D is ambiguous. The CDR3 consists of 13 residues. The V end was cut by 7 bases, the J end by 3 bases, with 16 bases between. Germline CDR1 reads SQVTM; CDR2 reads ANQGSEA. DNA for the CDR3: TGCAGCGGGATAACAAAGTCCGGCTACGAGCAGTACTTC. Residues: CSGITKSGYEQYF.

J is TRBJ2-7 and V is TRBV28; 13 nucleotides agree with TRBD2. The V gene end was trimmed by 2 bases and the J gene end by 7 bases; junction bases not matched to a gene: 5. CDR3 length: 15 residues. Germline-derived CDR1 and CDR2 are MDHEN and SYDVKM. CDR3 DNA: TGTGCCAGCAGTTTAGGACTAGCGGGAGTTGAAGAGCAGTACTTC. It yields the protein CASSLGLAGVEEQYF. Looking up the rest from reference TRBV28 and TRBJ2-7 gives the full variable domain: DVKVTQSSRYLVKRTGEKVFLECVQDMDHENMFWYRQDPGLGLRLIYFSYDVKMKEKGDIPEGYSVSREKKERFSLILESASTNQTSMYLCASSLGLAGVEEQYFGPGTRLTVT.

The chain links TRBV4-1 to TRBJ1-4; D not certain. Between the trimmed V and J ends, which lost 2 bases and 5 bases, there was a span of 12 bases. CDR1 is MGHRA and CDR2 is YSYEKL in the germline V gene. This CDR3 has 15 amino acids. The CDR3 DNA is TGCGCCAGCAGCCAACCATCAGAGAGAAATGAAAAACTGTTTTTT. This encodes CASSQPSERNEKLFF.

The chain combines TRBV6-6 with TRBJ2-7; 9 bases align to TRBD2. CDR3 length: 15 amino acids. J gave up 0 bases and V 0 bases, and 0 bases lay outside the gene matches. Germline lookup yields CDR1 MNHNY and CDR2 SVGAGI (reference sequence). The CDR3 reads CASSYSTSGSYEQYF. CDR3 DNA: TGTGCCAGCAGTTACTCGACTAGCGGCTCCTACGAGCAGTACTTC.

The rearrangement joins TRBV6-1 to TRBJ2-1; 15 bases map to TRBD2. The CDR3 extends over 15 amino acids. The germline CDR1 and CDR2 sequences are MNHNS and SASEGT. The V segment lost 6 bases and the J segment 8 bases; nucleotides outside the gene matches: 5. DNA of the CDR3: TGTGCCAGCAGCGGACTAGCGGGAGGGGGATATGAGCAGTTCTTC. Translating it yields CASSGLAGGGYEQFF.

The J gene is TRBJ1-1, the V gene TRBV28; no firm D call. Germline-derived CDR1 and CDR2 are MDHEN and SYDVKM. The CDR3 covers 14 residues. V lost 3 bases, J lost 4 bases, and 12 bases lay in between. The CDR3 DNA is TGTGCCAGCAGTTTCCCGGACGGGTCCACTGAAGCTTTCTTT. Translating it yields CASSFPDGSTEAFF.